This is a list of T cell receptor beta chains from one sample in a study of cytomegalovirus exposure and HLA in healthy donors. TCRdb keeps only in-frame clones here, not all; method: immunoSEQ multiplex PCR. Here the sample spans about 220,000 clones, about 83% being singletons. The source material was PBMCs. The origin of the receptors is a man aged 18 to 29 in good health and CMV-seronegative. The CDR3 runs from the conserved cysteine through the conserved F or W. A D gene is named only where the DNA matches it firmly. Part of the rows lack a size; the others show once, few, many or a class for expanded clones.

j_call clone_size v_call d_call cdr3_aa cdr3_nt
TRBJ1-5 - TRBV27 - CASSSELNQPQHF TGTGCCAGCAGTTCGGAGCTAAATCAGCCCCAGCATTTT
TRBJ1-2 - TRBV28 - CASSFGGAGNYGYTF TGTGCCAGCAGTTTCGGGGGGGCCGGTAACTATGGCTACACCTTC
TRBJ2-1 - TRBV7-9 TRBD2 CASSLDGRASNEQFF TGTGCCAGCAGCTTAGACGGGAGGGCCAGTAATGAGCAGTTCTTC
TRBJ2-3 - TRBV7-8 TRBD2 CASSLAGLAVTDTQYF TGTGCCAGCAGCTTAGCGGGACTAGCGGTCACAGATACGCAGTATTTT
TRBJ2-1 - TRBV9 - CASSVSGFGYNEQFF TGTGCCAGCAGCGTTTCAGGGTTCGGGTACAATGAGCAGTTCTTC
TRBJ1-1 - TRBV11-2 - CASSTTDTRTEAFF TGTGCCAGCAGCACGACGGATACTAGGACTGAAGCTTTCTTT
TRBJ2-6 - TRBV4-1 - CASTPVSGANVLTF TGCGCCAGCACTCCAGTCTCTGGGGCCAACGTCCTGACTTTC
TRBJ2-1 - TRBV18 - CASSPRRDEQFF TGTGCCAGCTCACCAAGGAGGGATGAGCAGTTCTTC
TRBJ2-5 - TRBV29-1 - CSVDDSGETQYF TGCAGCGTTGATGACAGTGGAGAGACCCAGTACTTC
TRBJ2-5 - TRBV27 - CASSLALQPRETQYF TGTGCCAGCAGTTTGGCCCTACAGCCCCGGGAGACCCAGTACTTC
TRBJ1-4 - TRBV28 - CASSQPQGMGGEKLFF TGTGCCAGCAGCCAACCGCAGGGAATGGGTGGTGAAAAACTGTTTTTT
TRBJ1-2 - TRBV6-5 TRBD1 CASSYSGQGAWGYTF TGTGCCAGCAGTTACTCAGGACAGGGGGCTTGGGGCTACACCTTC
TRBJ1-1 - TRBV5-1 - CASSAETERAFF TGCGCCAGCAGCGCGGAGACAGAGCGAGCTTTCTTT
TRBJ2-7 - TRBV6-5 - CASSYIDEQYF TGTGCCAGCAGTTATATTGACGAGCAGTACTTC
TRBJ2-7 - TRBV7-2 TRBD2 CASSLAWTSGRASYEQYF TGTGCCAGCAGCTTAGCTTGGACTAGCGGGAGGGCCTCCTACGAGCAGTACTTC
TRBJ2-2 - TRBV27 TRBD1 CASTPGQGISGTGELFF TGTGCCAGCACCCCGGGACAGGGAATTTCGGGCACCGGGGAGCTGTTTTTT
TRBJ1-5 few TRBV18 - CASSQGGEPQHF TGTGCCAGCTCACAGGGAGGAGAGCCCCAGCATTTT
TRBJ2-1 - TRBV4-2 - CASSQGISSYNEQFF TGTGCCAGCAGCCAAGGTATTAGCTCCTACAATGAGCAGTTCTTC
TRBJ1-5 - TRBV4-1 TRBD1 CASSHPGTGQNQPQHF TGCGCCAGCAGCCATCCGGGGACGGGACAGAATCAGCCCCAGCATTTT
TRBJ2-7 - TRBV4-3 TRBD1 CASSQDSRTGRAYEQYF TGCGCCAGCAGCCAAGATTCAAGGACAGGGAGAGCCTACGAGCAGTACTTC
TRBJ1-2 - TRBV18 TRBD1 CASSLTRTGTHGTF TGTGCCAGCTCACTTACCCGGACAGGGACTCATGGAACCTTC
TRBJ1-1 - TRBV2 - CASSDFSTEAFF TGTGCCAGCAGTGATTTTAGCACTGAAGCTTTCTTT
TRBJ2-1 - TRBV27 - CASSLLRSRDEQFF TGTGCCAGCAGTTTATTGCGGAGCAGGGATGAGCAGTTCTTC
TRBJ2-2 - TRBV12-5 TRBD2 CASGLASTSGSTFANTGELFF TGTGCTAGTGGTTTGGCCTCGACTAGCGGGAGCACCTTCGCGAACACCGGGGAGCTGTTTTTT
TRBJ1-1 - TRBV7-2 TRBD1 CASSWTGGETEAFF TGTGCCAGCTCCTGGACAGGGGGAGAAACTGAAGCTTTCTTT
TRBJ2-2 few TRBV6-1 - CASTVTGELFF TGTGCCAGCACGGTTACCGGGGAGCTGTTTTTT
TRBJ2-7 - TRBV21-1 - CASIIQWTLTGVFEQYF TGTGCCAGCATCATTCAATGGACCCTTACAGGGGTTTTCGAGCAGTACTTC
TRBJ2-2 - TRBV29-1 TRBD1 CSVKPRTGVPGELFF TGCAGCGTCAAACCCCGGACAGGGGTACCCGGGGAGCTGTTTTTT
TRBJ1-5 - TRBV7-2 - CASGPGNQPQHF TGTGCCAGCGGACCAGGGAATCAGCCCCAGCATTTT
TRBJ2-2 - TRBV27 TRBD1 CASSPGQGNTGELFF TGTGCCAGCAGTCCGGGACAGGGCAACACCGGGGAGCTGTTTTTT
TRBJ2-6 once TRBV18 - CASSPSGTSGANVLTF TGTGCCAGCTCACCGTCCGGGACATCTGGGGCCAACGTCCTGACTTTC